The rows below give T cell receptor beta chains drawn from one sample of a study of beta chain features in type 1 diabetes. Profiling relied on immunoSEQ multiplex PCR, and the TCRdb table lists in-frame clones only, not all of them. The sample shows roughly 260,000 clones, about 11% of them seen only once. Sequencing used naive CD4+ T cells from blood. The receptors were sampled from a man aged 25-45 years with type 1 diabetes. CDR3s include the opening cysteine and the closing phenylalanine or tryptophan. The order of the fields is V gene, J gene, clone size, D gene, CDR3 DNA, CDR3 protein. D genes are given only for firm matches. Size tells how often a clone was seen (once, few, many) or the class of an expanded clone, and some rows leave it out.

>TRBV28|TRBJ2-2|NA|TRBD2
TGTGCCAGCACTAGCGGGGCCGAGGGGACCGGGGAGCTGTTTTTT
CASTSGAEGTGELFF
>TRBV5-1|TRBJ2-1|few|TRBD1
TGCGCCAGCAGCGCTGGGACAGGGGCGTCCAATGAGCAGTTCTTC
CASSAGTGASNEQFF
>TRBV4-1|TRBJ1-2|NA|TRBD1
TGCGCCAGCAGCAACGGGACAGGGAGAGTGAGGACCTTC
CASSNGTGRVRTF
>TRBV7-3|TRBJ2-3|few|NA
TGTGCCAGCAGCCCTCGGGGGAATACGCAGTATTTT
CASSPRGNTQYF
>TRBV6-1|TRBJ2-7|once|TRBD2
TGTGCCAGCACGGCAGCGGGGGGCCGCTACGAGCAGTACTTC
CASTAAGGRYEQYF
>TRBV28|TRBJ1-5|NA|NA
TGTGCCAGCAGAATAGGTGGACAGCCCTATCAGCCCCAGCATTTT
CASRIGGQPYQPQHF
>TRBV5-6|TRBJ2-3|few|TRBD1
TGTGCCAGCAGCAAGGACAGGGTTACAGATACGCAGTATTTT
CASSKDRVTDTQYF
>TRBV2|TRBJ2-3|NA|TRBD2
TGTGCCAGCAGTCCTCAGGGACTAGCTCTGGATACGCAGTATTTT
CASSPQGLALDTQYF
>TRBV29-1|TRBJ1-2|few|NA
TGCAGCGTTGAATACAATGGCTACACCTTC
CSVEYNGYTF
>TRBV5-4|TRBJ2-5|NA|TRBD2
TGTGCCAGCAGCCTGAGTCTCGGACTAGCGGGCCAAGAGACCCAGTACTTC
CASSLSLGLAGQETQYF
>TRBV25-1|TRBJ2-1|few|TRBD2
TGTGCAGCGGCGGGGGAATACAATGAGCAGTTCTTC
CAAAGEYNEQFF
>TRBV5-1|TRBJ2-7|NA|TRBD1
TGCGCCAGCAGCTTGGTTCCCAGGCAGGGGGACGAGCAGTACTTC
CASSLVPRQGDEQYF
>TRBV4-2|TRBJ1-4|few|TRBD1
TGTGCCAGCGCGGGCGGAGGACAGGGAGGGGTCTATGAAAAACTGTTTTTT
CASAGGGQGGVYEKLFF
>TRBV5-1|TRBJ2-5|few|TRBD1
TGCGCCAGCAGCTGGGGGACAGGGCAAGAGACCCAGTACTTC
CASSWGTGQETQYF
>TRBV10-3|TRBJ2-1|NA|TRBD2
TGTGCCATCGGACTAGCGGGGGCCGGTTCCTACAATGAGCAGTTCTTC
CAIGLAGAGSYNEQFF
>TRBV4-1|TRBJ2-3|NA|TRBD2
TGCGCCAGCAGCCCCACTAGCGGGGGCCCTTCTCGAGATACGCAGTATTTT
CASSPTSGGPSRDTQYF
>TRBV7-9|TRBJ2-7|NA|TRBD1
TGTGCCAGCAGCGCGACAGGGGGCTACGAGCAGTACTTC
CASSATGGYEQYF
>TRBV5-1|TRBJ2-7|few|TRBD1
TGCGCCAGCAGCCCAGGACAGGGAACGGGAGAGCAGTACTTC
CASSPGQGTGEQYF
>TRBV6-1|TRBJ1-2|NA|TRBD1
TGTGCCAGCAGACCTACTACGGGACAGTCCTATGGCTACACCTTC
CASRPTTGQSYGYTF
>TRBV7-9|TRBJ2-7|NA|TRBD1
TGTGCCAGCAGCTACGGGACAGGCTCGGACGAGCAGTACTTC
CASSYGTGSDEQYF
>TRBV6-1|TRBJ2-2|NA|NA
TGTGCCAGCAGTGAAAAATGGGGCGCGAACACCGGGGAGCTGTTTTTT
CASSEKWGANTGELFF
>TRBV4-2|TRBJ2-1|NA|TRBD2
TGTGCCAGCAGCCAACGACTAGGCGGGGGGTACTACAATGAGCAGTTCTTC
CASSQRLGGGYYNEQFF
>TRBV5-1|TRBJ1-1|NA|NA
TGCGCCAGCAGCTCACAGGGCTCTGAAGCTTTCTTT
CASSSQGSEAFF
>TRBV10-3|TRBJ1-4|few|NA
TGTGACAACGCGGTCGGGTGGCAGGGTGAAAAACTGTTTTTT
CDNAVGWQGEKLFF
>TRBV6-5|TRBJ2-2|NA|NA
TGTGCCAGCAGACCTGACTCTGGAGCAGACCGGGAGCTGTTTTTT
CASRPDSGADRELFF
>TRBV19|TRBJ1-2|few|NA
TGTGCCAGCGAGGGGGACTATGGCTACACCTTC
CASEGDYGYTF
>TRBV29-1|TRBJ2-5|few|TRBD1
TGCAGCGTTGAAATCGACAGGGGGCTGGAGACCCAGTACTTC
CSVEIDRGLETQYF
>TRBV28|TRBJ2-7|NA|TRBD2
TGTGCCAGCAGTTTCCCAGCGGGGGTCCACGAGCAGTACTTC
CASSFPAGVHEQYF
>TRBV5-1|TRBJ2-7|NA|NA
TGCGCCAGCAGCTTGGGTCCGAGCTCCTACGAGCAGTACTTC
CASSLGPSSYEQYF
>TRBV6-6|TRBJ2-3|NA|TRBD1
TGTGCCAGCAGTCCACTTATCCTTGGGCAGGGGGTCGGGTATTTT
CASSPLILGQGVGYF
>TRBV7-3|TRBJ1-5|few|NA
TGTGCCAGCAGCTTAAACAGGGACCAGCCCCAGCATTTT
CASSLNRDQPQHF
>TRBV4-3|TRBJ2-3|NA|TRBD2
TGCGCCAGCAGCCAAGATTGGTCGGGACTAGCGGGGGGGACCACAGATACGCAGTATTTT
CASSQDWSGLAGGTTDTQYF
>TRBV29-1|TRBJ1-1|few|NA
TGCAGCTCCCTGGGGGGTAAGAACACTGAAGCTTTCTTT
CSSLGGKNTEAFF
>TRBV14|TRBJ2-1|few|TRBD2
TGTGCCAGCAGAAGAGCGGGGGGAATTTACAATGAGCAGTTCTTC
CASRRAGGIYNEQFF
>TRBV28|TRBJ2-7|NA|NA
TGTGCCAGCAGCCCCGACAGCCTCTCCTACGAGCAGTACTTC
CASSPDSLSYEQYF
>TRBV5-4|TRBJ2-1|few|NA
TGTGCCAGCAGCTCCCCGCGGGGAACGTACAATGAGCAGTTCTTC
CASSSPRGTYNEQFF
>TRBV9|TRBJ1-3|few|NA
TGTGCCAGCAGCCCGGACAGCCTCTCTGGAAACACCATATATTTT
CASSPDSLSGNTIYF
>TRBV7-9|TRBJ1-5|NA|NA
TGTGCCAGCAGTTCGGACACCTATCAGCCCCAGCATTTT
CASSSDTYQPQHF
>TRBV28|TRBJ1-5|NA|TRBD1
TGTGCCAGCAGCTCCGGGACCAGGGGGCGCAATCAGCCCCAGCATTTT
CASSSGTRGRNQPQHF
>TRBV7-9|TRBJ2-7|few|TRBD1
TGTGCGAGCAGCAAGATGGCCAGGGGGTACGAGCAGTACTTC
CASSKMARGYEQYF
>TRBV29-1|TRBJ2-6|NA|TRBD1
TGCAGCGTCCAGGGGGCCCCTCAATCTGGGGCCAACGTCCTGACTTTC
CSVQGAPQSGANVLTF
>TRBV7-8|TRBJ2-7|few|NA
TGTGCCAGCAGCTCCATGGGGTACCCGGGGTCCTACGAGCAGTACTTC
CASSSMGYPGSYEQYF